Below, one TCR beta chain is given with its context. Its specificity is not known. The record originates from a study of persistence of HIV-infected CD4 T cells. V gave up 0 bases and J gave up 5 bases, with 14 bases separating them. CDR1 is SGHRS and CDR2 is YFSETQ in the germline V gene. This CDR3 spans 15 amino acids. The libraries were made with immunoSEQ version 4 in survey mode. Clones were read by immunoSEQ multiplex PCR, and TCRdb kept only the in-frame ones, dropping some. The table records about 33,000 clones, 82% of them present only once. Cells were stimulated with overlapping HIV-1 Gag 15-mer peptides. CD40L-negative CD69-negative CD45RO-high memory CD4+ T cells were sorted as populations depleted of antigen-responding cells. CD4+ T cell counts exceeded 400 cells/uL; CMV serology was positive.

This receptor was taken from an adult with HIV. The donor label of this sample is uncertain. The chain uses TRBV5-1 and TRBJ1-2; D is ambiguous. Here the sequenced sample was cultured CD4+ T cells from PBMCs, taken from a patient who received antiretroviral therapy. The CDR3: CASSLAVGDRYGYTF. CDR3 bases: TGCGCCAGCAGCTTGGCCGTCGGGGATAGGTATGGCTACACCTTC.